This is a list of T cell receptor beta chains from one sample in a study of PD-L1 blockade in urothelial cancer. Generated by immunoSEQ multiplex PCR, the TCRdb table keeps only in-frame clones and is missing some. Among approximately 51,000 clones listed, approximately 86% were seen once. The material sequenced was PBMCs, taken around atezolizumab (anti-PD-L1) treatment. The receptors stem from a man aged 55 to 70 with urothelial cancer. Each CDR3 is given with its conserved first and last residue. D genes are given only for firm matches. Where a row states a size, it is once, few, many or the class of an expanded clone; other rows omit it.

V gene	clone size	D gene	J gene	CDR3 length	CDR3 DNA	CDR3 protein
TRBV11-2	few	-	TRBJ2-1	13	TGTGCCAGCAGCTTAGCTCTAGTTGATGAGCAGTTCTTC	CASSLALVDEQFF
TRBV7-9	-	TRBD1	TRBJ1-2	14	TGTGCCAGCACCGCACAGGGGATAAACTATGGCTACACCTTC	CASTAQGINYGYTF
TRBV7-9	few	-	TRBJ2-2	13	TGTGCCAGCAGCCGACAGTCAACCGGGGAGCTGTTTTTT	CASSRQSTGELFF
TRBV19	-	-	TRBJ1-3	16	TGTGCCAGTAGTATGCGCCGGGAAGACTCTGGAAACACCATATATTTT	CASSMRREDSGNTIYF
TRBV28	medium-sized	TRBD1	TRBJ2-2	18	TGTGCCAGCTATCCGGGACAGGGTCACCCTGGTGACACCGGGGAGCTGTTTTTT	CASYPGQGHPGDTGELFF
TRBV25-1	-	-	TRBJ1-1	14	TGTGCCAGCAGTGATCCAGGGATGGGCACTGAAGCTTTCTTT	CASSDPGMGTEAFF
TRBV7-8	-	TRBD2	TRBJ2-7	17	TGTGCCAGCAGCTTGCCGACTAGCGGGGGTAGCTCCTACGAGCAGTACTTC	CASSLPTSGGSSYEQYF
TRBV5-8	-	TRBD1	TRBJ1-1	13	TGTGCCAGCAGTTCAGGGGGAAGCGCTGAAGCTTTCTTT	CASSSGGSAEAFF
TRBV28	-	TRBD1	TRBJ2-2	16	TGTGCCAGCAGACTTCGACAGGGACAGAACACCGGGGAGCTGTTTTTT	CASRLRQGQNTGELFF
TRBV5-1	-	-	TRBJ2-7	16	TGCGCCAGCAGCCTGTCGGGCCTAGCAGGGGCCTACGAGCAGTACTTC	CASSLSGLAGAYEQYF
TRBV4-2	-	-	TRBJ1-6	18	TGTGCCAGCAGCCAAGATACGCGCCCGAGGGACTATAATTCACCCCTCCACTTT	CASSQDTRPRDYNSPLHF
TRBV30	-	-	TRBJ2-3	14	TGTGCCTGGAGTTTCAGGGATTACACAGATACGCAGTATTTT	CAWSFRDYTDTQYF
TRBV28	-	TRBD2	TRBJ2-2	16	TGTGCCAGCAGTTTACTAGCGGGAGGTTTGGACGGGGAGCTGTTTTTT	CASSLLAGGLDGELFF
TRBV7-9	-	-	TRBJ1-4	15	TGTGCCAGCACCAATCGACAGGCCGGGGTGGGAAAACTGTTTTTT	CASTNRQAGVGKLFF
TRBV19	-	-	TRBJ2-5	14	TGTGCCAGTACCTCGGGAGACTCGGCAGAGACCCAGTACTTC	CASTSGDSAETQYF
TRBV9	few	TRBD1	TRBJ2-3	17	TGTGCCAGCAGTGTAACCGGACAGGCTACTTTCACAGATACGCAGTATTTT	CASSVTGQATFTDTQYF
TRBV6-1	once	-	TRBJ2-1	15	TGTGCCAGCAGTGAAGAGTGGGGAGCCCCGGGTGAGCAGTTCTTC	CASSEEWGAPGEQFF
TRBV2	once	TRBD1	TRBJ1-2	16	TGTGCCAGCAGTGCGCTCCGGGACAGGGGCCGCTATGGCTACACCTTC	CASSALRDRGRYGYTF
TRBV11-3	-	TRBD1	TRBJ1-2	13	TGTGCCAGCAGCAGAACAGGGGGGTATGGCTACACCTTC	CASSRTGGYGYTF
TRBV6-1	once	-	TRBJ2-5	14	TGTGCCAGCAGTCGCGACAGGATCCAAGAGACCCAGTACTTC	CASSRDRIQETQYF
TRBV29-1	-	TRBD2	TRBJ2-3	16	TGCAGCGTTGAGCAAGGACTAGCGGTTAGCACAGATACGCAGTATTTT	CSVEQGLAVSTDTQYF
TRBV15	-	TRBD2	TRBJ2-3	16	TGTGCCACCAGCAGAGTGAGGACTAGCGTTACAGATACGCAGTATTTT	CATSRVRTSVTDTQYF
TRBV19	once	TRBD1	TRBJ2-7	13	TGTGCCAGTAGTATACAGGGGGCTTACGAGCAGTACTTC	CASSIQGAYEQYF